These 23 T cell receptor beta chains originate from one sample sequenced in a study of T cell clonality in common variable immunodeficiency. General observations from the study: Common variable immunodeficiency TCR beta sequences reportedly had fewer deletions and N-nucleotide insertions.

Produced via immunoSEQ multiplex PCR; TCRdb's table is partial and in-frame only. The specimen has some 42,000 clones, none found just once. Their antigens are not known. Source material: peripheral blood mononuclear cells. These receptors all stem from a human donor with common variable immunodeficiency.

This clone occurred many times. Coverage ceases 3 residues before the CDR3 finishes, and the germline J gene fills in the end. This chain links TRBV18 with TRBJ1-1; tentatively, D is TRBD1 (5 bases). Germline V gene lookup returns CDR1 KGHSH and CDR2 LQKENI. The CDR3 length is 12 residues. CDR3: CASSPDSAKAFF. CDR3 DNA, as far as it was read: TGTGCCAGCTCACCAGACAGTGCCAAA.

This clone has only a few counts. The observed sequence ends 3 residues before the CDR3 terminus, with the missing tail filled in from the germline J gene. This chain links TRBV5-6 with TRBJ1-1; 7 positions agree with TRBD1. Looked up from germline, CDR1 is SGHDT and CDR2 is YYEEEE. CDR3 length equals 15 residues. J lost 5 bases, V lost 9 bases, and 16 bases had no gene match. The CDR3 sequence: CANPTGLVRGTEAFF. The sequenced part of the CDR3 DNA is TGTGCCAACCCGACAGGGTTAGTGCGTGGGACTGAA.

In its sample, this clone was seen a few times. Sequencing ends 3 residues short of the CDR3 end; the germline J gene provides the rest. The rearrangement joins TRBV19 to TRBJ1-5, with a weak D call TRBD1 (6 bases). CDR1 is LNHDA, CDR2 SQIVND, per germline (reference sequence). The V end was cut by 3 bases, the J end by 7 bases, with 13 bases between. This CDR3 comprises 14 residues. The CDR3 here is CASSIEGGGQPQHF. CDR3 DNA, as far as it was read: TGTGCCAGTAGTATCGAAGGGGGTGGGCAGCCC.

This clone was counted between two and nine times. From the germline J gene comes the end of the CDR3, since the read stops 3 residues before it. The genes are TRBV2 and TRBJ2-7, with D maybe TRBD2 (6 bases). CDR1 is SNHLY and CDR2 is FYNNEI in the germline V gene. The CDR3 is 11 residues long. Trimming shortened V by 6 bases and J by 6 bases, and 9 bases separated the two germline ends. The CDR3 region is CASRAGFEQYF. The CDR3 DNA, read in part, is TGTGCCAGCAGGGCGGGGTTCGAG.

This clone has ten or more counts. The read terminates 3 residues before the CDR3 end, so the remaining end is supplied by the germline J gene. The genes are TRBV5-4 and TRBJ2-3, with 9 positions matching TRBD1. CDR1 is SGHNT and CDR2 is YYREEE in the germline V gene (reference sequence). This CDR3 region has 15 residues. The V and J ends lost 4 bases and 3 bases, in that order; junction bases with no gene match: 6. The covered CDR3 bases are TGTGCCAGCAGCGAACAGGGGGCTAGGACAGATACG. Translating it yields CASSEQGARTDT. The whole CDR3 protein is CASSEQGARTDTQYF.

This clone was picked up many times. The read terminates 3 residues ahead of where the CDR3 ends, so the germline J gene completes it. The V and J genes are TRBV30 and TRBJ1-1; possible D gene TRBD1, 6 bases. This CDR3 has 13 amino acids. V lost 7 bases to trimming and J lost 5 bases, with 17 bases between them. Per the germline V gene, CDR1 is GTSNPN and CDR2 is SVGIG (reference sequence). This chain's CDR3 is CALNREVRTEAFF. Incomplete CDR3 DNA: TGTGCCTTGAACAGGGAGGTTCGGACTGAA.

This clone has a handful of counts. The CDR3 extends 3 residues past the end of the read, so its final part is completed from the germline J gene. The gene calls are TRBV7-9 and TRBJ1-2; weak D call: TRBD1 (6 bases). V was shortened by 7 bases and J by 1 base, with 16 bases between the two germline ends. This CDR3 has 15 residues. CDR1 is SEHNR, CDR2 FQNEAQ, per germline (reference sequence). The CDR3 is CASIEHRDINYGYTF. CDR3 DNA (partial): TGTGCCAGCATCGAACACCGGGACATTAACTATGGC.

As for this clone: The missing CDR3 end, 3 residues past where the read stops, is filled in from the germline J gene. The V and J genes are TRBV30 and TRBJ2-1; a possible D gene is TRBD2 (7 bases). The CDR3 runs to 14 residues. CDR1 GTSNPN and CDR2 SVGIG come from the germline V gene (reference sequence). V was cut by 5 bases and J by 2 bases, with 13 bases left in between. This CDR3 reads CAWAEGGTYNEQFF. The CDR3 DNA, read in part, is TGTGCCTGGGCGGAGGGGGGGACCTACAATGAG.

This clone came up many times. The read terminates 3 residues ahead of where the CDR3 ends, so the germline J gene completes it. V and J are TRBV5-1 and TRBJ1-1; maybe TRBD1 (5 bases). V dropped 4 bases and J dropped 5 bases, with 21 bases sitting between them. The CDR3 is made up of 16 amino acids. Germline V CDR1 and CDR2: SGHRS, YFSETQ. CDR3 DNA (partial): TGCGCCAGCAGCATGGAGAGAACAGGATACCGGACTGAA. Protein: CASSMERTGYRTE. Given in full, the CDR3 is CASSMERTGYRTEAFF.

This clone was seen ten or more times. This chain's CDR3 is CAWSEGFGQPQHF. The part of the CDR3 DNA that was read is TGTGCCTGGAGTGAGGGGTTCGGTCAGCCC. V gene TRBV30 combines with J gene TRBJ1-5; D may be TRBD1 (5 bases). The observed sequence ends 3 residues before the CDR3 terminus, with the missing tail filled in from the germline J gene. The CDR3 consists of 13 residues. From germline, CDR1 is GTSNPN and CDR2 SVGIG (reference sequence). The ends were cut back, 1 base at V and 6 bases at J, with 10 bases in the middle.

Regarding this clone: The missing CDR3 end, 3 residues past where the read stops, is filled in from the germline J gene. This rearrangement joins TRBV30 to TRBJ2-7; tentative D call: TRBD2 (6 bases). Germline V gives CDR1 GTSNPN, CDR2 SVGIG (reference sequence). Trimming left V 0 bases short and J 4 bases short, with 13 bases between. The CDR3 runs 14 residues. The CDR3 spells CAWSVTAGRYEQYF. Incomplete CDR3 DNA: TGTGCCTGGAGTGTAACGGCGGGAAGGTACGAG.

This clone was seen a few times. The CDR3 sequence is CASSLVASGGDEQFF. CDR3 DNA (partial): TGTGCCAGCAGCTTAGTGGCTAGCGGGGGCGATGAG. The chain uses TRBV7-2 and TRBJ2-1, with 10 bases that match TRBD2. Read coverage stops 3 residues before the CDR3 terminus; the germline J gene supplies the remainder. Trimming took 1 base from V and 8 from J; bases not matched to a gene: 5. Germline V gene sequence: CDR1 SGHTA, CDR2 FQGNSA. This CDR3 contains 15 residues. Full variable domain (rest looked up from reference TRBV7-2 and TRBJ2-1): GAGVSQSPSNKVTEKGKDVELRCDPISGHTALYWYRQSLGQGLEFLIYFQGNSAPDKSGLPSDRFSAERTGGSVSTLTIQRTQQEDSAVYLCASSLVASGGDEQFFGPGTRLTVL.

This clone was seen a few times. The CDR3 here is CASSPNYEQYF. CDR3 bases read: TGTGCCAGCAGCCCTAACTACGAG. The V call is TRBV7-2, the J call TRBJ2-7; no reliable D call. The observed sequence ends 3 residues before the CDR3 terminus, with the missing tail filled in from the germline J gene. This CDR3 has 11 residues. V was cut by 5 bases and J by 3 bases, with 5 bases left in between. CDR1 and CDR2 (germline): SGHTA, FQGNSA.

This clone occurred a few times. The CDR3 goes on 3 residues after the read ends, and that part is filled in from the germline J gene. The chain joins TRBV7-3 to TRBJ2-1; 8 nucleotides match TRBD2. The V gene's germline CDR1 is SGHTA and CDR2 FQGTGA. CDR3 length: 17 amino acids. V trimming: 5 bases; J trimming: 2 bases; junction bases outside the gene matches: 11. The CDR3 loop reads CASSRRGGSKAYNEQFF. The DNA read from the CDR3 is TGTGCCAGCAGCCGACGCGGGGGGAGTAAGGCCTACAATGAG. Looking up the rest from reference TRBV7-3 and TRBJ2-1 gives the full variable domain: GAGVSQTPSNKVTEKGKYVELRCDPISGHTALYWYRQSLGQGPEFLIYFQGTGAADDSGLPNDRFFAVRPEGSVSTLKIQRTERGDSAVYLCASSRRGGSKAYNEQFFGPGTRLTVL.

This clone was counted many times. The read ends 3 residues shy of where the CDR3 ends; the end is completed using the germline J gene. The V and J genes are TRBV2 and TRBJ2-2; TRBD1 matches 9 bases. With 9 bases clipped from V and 4 bases from J, the junction kept 3 bases outside the gene matches. Germline V gene sequence: CDR1 SNHLY, CDR2 FYNNEI. The CDR3 length is 13 residues. This chain's CDR3 is CASKTGGTGELFF. The sequenced CDR3 bases are TGTGCCAGTAAGACAGGGGGCACCGGGGAG.

For this clone: Coverage ceases 3 residues before the CDR3 finishes, and the germline J gene fills in the end. The chain uses TRBV7-2 and TRBJ2-3, with 8 positions matching TRBD2. The CDR3 runs 14 residues. V lost 5 bases to trimming and J lost 7 bases; unmatched junction nucleotides: 8. From germline, CDR1 is SGHTA and CDR2 FQGNSA. The CDR3 bases that were read are TGTGCCAGCAGCCCCCAGCGGGGGTCATATACG. Its translation: CASSPQRGSYT. The whole CDR3 sequence reads CASSPQRGSYTQYF.

This clone appeared a few times. The CDR3 is cut off 3 residues early in the read; its end comes from the germline J gene. This sequence joins TRBV30 and TRBJ1-2; no reliable D call. This CDR3 is 18 amino acids long. V shed 2 bases and J shed 7 bases, with 29 bases lying between them. The germline CDR1 and CDR2 sequences are GTSNPN and SVGIG (reference sequence). The sequenced CDR3 bases are TGTGCCTGGAGTTTCGGTGGCTTGCGGAGATCAGCGGTGGGTGGC. Its translation is CAWSFGGLRRSAVGG. The full CDR3 sequence reads CAWSFGGLRRSAVGGYTF.

This clone was seen a few times. The CDR3 end falls 3 residues outside the read, so it is completed with the germline J gene. V gene TRBV19 combines with J gene TRBJ2-7; 9 bases agree with TRBD2. Trimming cost V 4 bases and J 2 bases; bases outside gene matches: 3. The CDR3 is 14 amino acids. Germline CDR1 and CDR2: LNHDA and SQIVND (reference sequence). The CDR3: CASSSSSGAYEQYF. Partial CDR3 DNA: TGTGCCAGTAGTAGTTCTAGCGGGGCCTACGAG.

Concerning this clone itself: The read finishes 3 residues shy of the CDR3 end, and the germline J gene is used to complete it. This rearrangement joins TRBV19 to TRBJ1-5, with D hard to call. Germline CDR1 LNHDA, CDR2 SQIVND (reference sequence). The CDR3 has 12 amino acids. Between the trimmed V and J ends, which lost 1 base and 5 bases, there was a span of 3 bases. The CDR3 region is CASSIVDQPQHF. CDR3 bases read: TGTGCCAGTAGTATAGTAGATCAGCCC. The full variable domain, its missing parts supplied by reference TRBV19 and TRBJ1-5, is DGGITQSPKYLFRKEGQNVTLSCEQNLNHDAMYWYRQDPGQGLRLIYYSQIVNDFQKGDIAEGYSVSREKKESFPLTVTSAQKNPTAFYLCASSIVDQPQHFGDGTRLSIL.

This clone was seen ten or more times. Partial CDR3 DNA: TGCAGCGTGGCGGGTACAGGGAAGAGTGAG. Encoded protein: CSVAGTGKSE. The full-length CDR3 reads as CSVAGTGKSEQFF. The rearrangement links TRBV29-1 to TRBJ2-1; possible D gene TRBD1, 6 bases. Read sequence stops 3 residues before the CDR3 end, and the germline J gene provides the missing end. Trimming removed 6 bases from V and 9 bases from J, with 18 bases in between. The CDR3 has 13 residues. Germline V gene lookup returns CDR1 SQVTM and CDR2 ANQGSEA.

This clone was detected ten times or more. The CDR3 extends 3 residues past the end of the read, so its final part is completed from the germline J gene. V gene TRBV29-1 combines with J gene TRBJ2-5; TRBD1 matches 8 bases. V lost 0 bases to trimming and J lost 5 bases; unmatched junction nucleotides: 8. Germline values: CDR1 SQVTM, CDR2 ANQGSEA. The CDR3 is 15 amino acids. CDR3 protein: CSVEELQGVGETQYF. The covered CDR3 bases are TGCAGCGTTGAAGAGCTACAGGGGGTCGGGGAGACC.

In its sample, this clone was seen a few times. The read terminates 3 residues ahead of where the CDR3 ends, so the germline J gene completes it. The V call is TRBV11-3, the J call TRBJ2-7; possibly TRBD1 for D (6 bases). Germline loops: CDR1 SGHNT, CDR2 YENEEA. The CDR3 spans 13 residues. The V end lost 5 bases, the J end lost 6 bases, and 14 bases lay between the germline ends. CDR3 bases read: TGTGCCAGCAGCCGTACAGGGTACCCCGAG. Residues: CASSRTGYPE. The full CDR3 protein is CASSRTGYPEQYF.

This clone showed up just a few times. The read ends 3 residues early relative to the CDR3; the germline J gene fills the gap. This sequence joins TRBV30 and TRBJ1-4; no clear D gene. The CDR3 extends over 13 amino acids. Germline CDR1 is GTSNPN and CDR2 is SVGIG (reference sequence). Trimming removed 3 bases at V and 8 bases at J, with 13 bases between. CDR3 region: CAWREGFQEKLFF. The covered CDR3 bases are TGTGCCTGGAGGGAGGGCTTTCAGGAAAAA.